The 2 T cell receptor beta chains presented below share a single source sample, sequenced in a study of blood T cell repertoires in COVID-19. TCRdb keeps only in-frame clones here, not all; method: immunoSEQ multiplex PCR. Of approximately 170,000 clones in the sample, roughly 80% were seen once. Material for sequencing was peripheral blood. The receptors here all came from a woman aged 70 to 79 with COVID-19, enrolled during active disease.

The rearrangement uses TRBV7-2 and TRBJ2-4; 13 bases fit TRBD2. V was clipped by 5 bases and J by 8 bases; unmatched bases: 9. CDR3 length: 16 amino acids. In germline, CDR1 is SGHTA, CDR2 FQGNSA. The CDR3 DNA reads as TGTGCCAGCAGCCTCCTGGGACTAGCGGGGCAAGACATTCAGTACTTC. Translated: CASSLLGLAGQDIQYF. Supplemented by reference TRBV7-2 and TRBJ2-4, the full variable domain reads GAGVSQSPSNKVTEKGKDVELRCDPISGHTALYWYRQSLGQGLEFLIYFQGNSAPDKSGLPSDRFSAERTGGSVSTLTIQRTQQEDSAVYLCASSLLGLAGQDIQYFGAGTRLSVL.

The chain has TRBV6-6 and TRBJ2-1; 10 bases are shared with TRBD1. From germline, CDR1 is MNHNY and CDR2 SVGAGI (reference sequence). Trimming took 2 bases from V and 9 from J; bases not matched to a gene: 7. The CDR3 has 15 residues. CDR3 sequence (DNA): TGTGCCAGCAGTTACCCCGGGACAGGGGTCGCTGAGCAGTTCTTC. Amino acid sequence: CASSYPGTGVAEQFF.